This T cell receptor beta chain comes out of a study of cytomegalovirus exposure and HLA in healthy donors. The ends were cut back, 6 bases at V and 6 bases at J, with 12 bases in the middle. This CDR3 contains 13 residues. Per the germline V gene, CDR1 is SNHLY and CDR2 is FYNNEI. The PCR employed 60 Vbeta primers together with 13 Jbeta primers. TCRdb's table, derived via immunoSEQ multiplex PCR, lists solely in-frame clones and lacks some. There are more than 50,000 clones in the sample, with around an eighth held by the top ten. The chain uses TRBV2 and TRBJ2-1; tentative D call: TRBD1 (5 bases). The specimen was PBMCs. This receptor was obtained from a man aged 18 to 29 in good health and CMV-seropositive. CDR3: CASRQGRSNEQFF. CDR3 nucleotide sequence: TGTGCCAGCAGGCAGGGCCGGAGCAATGAGCAGTTCTTC.